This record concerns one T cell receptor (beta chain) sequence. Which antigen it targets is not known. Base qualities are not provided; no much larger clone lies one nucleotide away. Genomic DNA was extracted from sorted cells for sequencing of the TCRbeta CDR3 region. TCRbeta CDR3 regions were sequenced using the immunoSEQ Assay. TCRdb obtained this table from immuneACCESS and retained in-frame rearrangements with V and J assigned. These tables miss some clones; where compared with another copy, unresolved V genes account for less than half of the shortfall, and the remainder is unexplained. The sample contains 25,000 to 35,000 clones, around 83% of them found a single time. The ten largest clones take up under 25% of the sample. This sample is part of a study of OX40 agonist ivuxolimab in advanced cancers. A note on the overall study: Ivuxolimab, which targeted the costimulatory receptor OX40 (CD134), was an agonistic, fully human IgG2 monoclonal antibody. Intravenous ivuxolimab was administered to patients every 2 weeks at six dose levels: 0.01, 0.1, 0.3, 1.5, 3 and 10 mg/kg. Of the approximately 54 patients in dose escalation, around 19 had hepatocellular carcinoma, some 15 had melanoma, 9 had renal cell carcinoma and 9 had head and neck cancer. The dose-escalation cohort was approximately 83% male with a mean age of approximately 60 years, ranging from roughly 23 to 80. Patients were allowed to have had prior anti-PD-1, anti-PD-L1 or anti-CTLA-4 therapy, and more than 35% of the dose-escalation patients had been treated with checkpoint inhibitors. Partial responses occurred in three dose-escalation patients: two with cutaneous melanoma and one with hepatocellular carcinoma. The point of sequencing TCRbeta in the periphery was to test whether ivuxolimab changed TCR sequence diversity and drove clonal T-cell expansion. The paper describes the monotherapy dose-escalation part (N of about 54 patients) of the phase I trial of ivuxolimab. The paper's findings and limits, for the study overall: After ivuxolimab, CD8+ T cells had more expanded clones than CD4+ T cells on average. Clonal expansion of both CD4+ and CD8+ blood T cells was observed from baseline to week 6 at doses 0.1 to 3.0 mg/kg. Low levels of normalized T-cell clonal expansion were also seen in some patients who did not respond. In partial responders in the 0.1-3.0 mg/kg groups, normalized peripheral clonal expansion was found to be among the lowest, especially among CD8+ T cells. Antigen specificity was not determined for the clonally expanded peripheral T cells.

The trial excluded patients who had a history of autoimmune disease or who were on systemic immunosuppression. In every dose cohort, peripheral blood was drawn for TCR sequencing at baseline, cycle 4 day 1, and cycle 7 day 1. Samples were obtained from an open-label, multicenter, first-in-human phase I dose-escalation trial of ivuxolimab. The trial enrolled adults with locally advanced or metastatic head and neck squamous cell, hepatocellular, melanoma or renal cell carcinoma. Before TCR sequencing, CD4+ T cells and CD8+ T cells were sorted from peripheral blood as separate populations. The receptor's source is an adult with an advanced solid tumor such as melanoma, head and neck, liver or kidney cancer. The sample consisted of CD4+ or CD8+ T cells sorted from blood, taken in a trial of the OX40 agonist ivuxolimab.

This receptor carries the CDR3 CASSRTGDNQPQHF. The sequenced DNA is TGTGCCAGCTCACGAACAGGCGACAATCAGCCCCAGCATTTT. In this chain, TRBV18 is recombined with TRBJ1-5, with TRBD1 perhaps the D gene, on 5 matching bases. The V end loses 4 bases and the J end loses 3 bases, and a stretch of 10 bases separates them. Including the terminal cysteine and phenylalanine, the CDR3 comprises 14 residues. The read is trimmed to its CDR3 DNA, 42 bases read in frame from base 1. The germline V gene provides CDR1 KGHSH and CDR2 LQKENI.